Shown below are 23 T cell receptor beta chains from a single sample sequenced in a study of CD8+CD57+ T cells in acquired aplastic anemia. Using genomic DNA as the template, TCR beta VDJ and CDR3 profiling was carried out. Using its own MiXCR run on the reads, TCRdb lists one record per CDR3 protein. Counted here are about 190,000 distinct CDR3 sequences, approximately 52% occurring once; the ten biggest clones make up more than 15%. The sequencing sample was made of sorted CD4+, CD8+, or CD8+CD57+ T cells (not recorded which) from PBMCs. The source is a human donor in good health, serving as a control.

This clonotype was detected a few times. Germline is not matched at one junction end, which may reflect a read error. This chain joins TRBV19 and TRBJ1-5; D not resolved. The CDR3 covers 13 residues. Germline V gives CDR1 LNHDA, CDR2 SQIVND (reference sequence). The CDR3 protein is CASTTATNQPPHF. The CDR3, as DNA: TGCGCCAGTACGACCGCTACCAATCAGCCCCCGCATTTT. The complete variable domain, with remaining parts taken from reference TRBV19 and TRBJ1-5, reads DGGITQSPKYLFRKEGQNVTLSCEQNLNHDAMYWYRQDPGQGLRLIYYSQIVNDFQKGDIAEGYSVSREKKESFPLTVTSAQKNPTAFYLCASTTATNQPPHFGDGTRLSIL.

The chain uses TRBV24-1 and TRBJ1-5; the D gene is possibly TRBD1 (5 bases). From germline, CDR1 is KGHDR and CDR2 SFDVKD. V was shortened by 7 bases and J by 2 bases, with 17 bases between the two germline ends. CDR3 size: 16 residues. CDR3 DNA: TGTGCCACCAGCTCAGATGTGGGGGAACGCAATCAGCCCCAGCATTTT. It is translated as CATSSDVGERNQPQHF.

This chain connects TRBV10-1 to TRBJ1-2; TRBD1 aligns across 7 bases. Germline V gives CDR1 WNHNN, CDR2 SYGVQD (reference sequence). The J segment lost 6 bases and the V segment lost 6 bases, leaving 7 bases of the junction unmatched. The CDR3 has 13 residues. The CDR3 DNA reads as TGCGCCAGCAGCGCGGGGACAGTCGATGGCTACACCTTC. Protein sequence: CASSAGTVDGYTF.

This clonotype was seen a few times. The chain couples TRBV9 to TRBJ1-1; D unclear. Trimming removed 4 bases at V and 3 bases at J, with 16 bases between. Per the germline V gene, CDR1 is SGDLS and CDR2 is YYNGEE. The length of the CDR3 is 15 residues. The chain's CDR3 is CASSYLGQLDTEAFF. The CDR3 DNA follows: TGTGCCAGCAGCTACTTAGGGCAGCTTGACACTGAAGCTTTCTTT. The whole variable domain, filled in from reference TRBV9 and TRBJ1-1, reads DSGVTQTPKHLITATGQRVTLRCSPRSGDLSVYWYQQSLDQGLQFLIQYYNGEERAKGNILERFSAQQFPDLHSELNLSSLELGDSALYFCASSYLGQLDTEAFFGQGTRLTVV.

The chain has TRBV29-1 and TRBJ2-3; TRBD2 matches at 12 bases. CDR1 SQVTM and CDR2 ANQGSEA come from the germline V gene. V lost 3 bases, J lost 1 base, and 8 bases stayed unmatched. The CDR3 consists of 17 residues. The CDR3 DNA reads TGCAGCGTTGAGGTGGATCTAGCGGGGGGGCGCACAGATACGCAGTATTTT. Its protein product is CSVEVDLAGGRTDTQYF.

The V and J genes are TRBV15 and TRBJ1-1; D is perhaps TRBD1 (6 bases). With 3 bases removed from V and 0 bases from J, the gap between germline ends came to 11 bases. This CDR3 is 15 amino acids long. CDR1 is LNHNV and CDR2 is YYDKDF in the germline V gene (reference sequence). The CDR3 sequence is CATSRPTGVNTEAFF. CDR3 nucleotide sequence: TGTGCCACCAGCAGGCCGACAGGCGTGAACACTGAAGCTTTCTTT.

The chain employs TRBV29-1 and TRBJ2-3; maybe TRBD2 (6 bases). Germline assignment: CDR1 SQVTM and CDR2 ANQGSEA. The CDR3 runs 11 residues. Trimming shortened V by 8 bases and J by 6 bases, and 12 bases separated the two germline ends. CDR3: CSPKEGDTQYF. CDR3 DNA: TGCAGCCCGAAGGAGGGCGATACGCAGTATTTT.

This chain links TRBV5-6 with TRBJ1-5, with a weak D call TRBD1 (6 bases). The germline gives CDR1 SGHDT, CDR2 YYEEEE. V was cut by 1 base and J by 4 bases, with 12 bases left in between. The CDR3 has 15 amino acids. The CDR3 DNA sequence: TGTGCCAGCAGCTTGTGGACAGAAAGAAATCAGCCCCAGCATTTT. Translating it yields CASSLWTERNQPQHF.

With respect to this clonotype: With a much larger clone just one base away, this may be a read error. No conserved phenylalanine or tryptophan is present at the end of the CDR3, so a read error is the likely explanation. This sequence joins TRBV5-1 and TRBJ2-7; TRBD1 might be the D (7 bases). V was pared by 0 bases and J by 4 bases, with 23 bases between. CDR3 size: 18 residues. Germline lookup yields CDR1 SGHRS and CDR2 YFSETQ. CDR3 coding DNA: TGCGCCAGCAGCTTGGATGCGGCCGGCAGGGGGGTGACATACGAGCAGTACCTC. This codes for CASSLDAAGRGVTYEQYL.

The J gene is TRBJ1-6, the V gene TRBV6-5; 7 bases are shared with TRBD1. Germline lookup yields CDR1 MNHEY and CDR2 SVGAGI. V dropped 6 bases and J dropped 14; count of bases not matched to a gene: 13. The length of the CDR3 is 14 residues. The CDR3 region has the DNA TGTGCCAGCAGGCGGGGACAGTCTGGGTCAGCCCTCCACTTT. This sequence encodes CASRRGQSGSALHF.

The V gene is TRBV19, the J gene TRBJ1-5, with unresolved D. Trimming left V 3 bases short and J 7 bases short, with 10 bases between. The CDR3 runs to 13 residues. Germline loops: CDR1 LNHDA, CDR2 SQIVND (reference sequence). This CDR3 is CASSMEVWQPQHF. The CDR3 DNA reads TGTGCCAGTAGTATGGAGGTTTGGCAGCCCCAGCATTTT.

This chain uses TRBV5-4 with TRBJ2-3; 12 bases agree with TRBD2. The CDR3 sequence is 18 residues long. The V gene's germline CDR1 is SGHNT and CDR2 YYREEE (reference sequence). V lost 2 bases and J lost 3; bases outside the gene matches: 10. CDR3 nucleotide sequence: TGTGCCAGCAGCTTAGTCGCTAGCGGGGGGGCCGAGACAGATACGCAGTATTTT. It encodes CASSLVASGGAETDTQYF.

In this sample, this clonotype turned up once. The chain couples TRBV19 to TRBJ1-6; D possibly corresponds to TRBD1 (5 bases). V lost 8 bases to trimming and J lost 9 bases, with 23 bases between them. The CDR3 runs 16 residues. The germline V gene encodes CDR1 LNHDA and CDR2 SQIVND (reference sequence). The CDR3 bases are TGTGCCAGTTCCGCCGGGATGGGGAGGGGACGTTCACCCCTCCACTTT. Translating it yields CASSAGMGRGRSPLHF.

This clonotype was counted ten times or more. The chain is built from TRBV20-1 and TRBJ2-7, with no clear D. Trimming stripped 5 bases from V and 0 bases from J, with 14 bases between. The germline gives CDR1 DFQATT, CDR2 SNEGSKA (reference sequence). The CDR3 is 14 amino acids. CDR3 DNA: TGCAGTGCTCCACCCAGCCCATACTCCTACGAGCAGTACTTC. Encoded protein: CSAPPSPYSYEQYF.

V is TRBV10-2 and J is TRBJ2-7; 9 bases agree with TRBD1. V shed 7 bases and J 2 bases; nucleotides not matched to a gene: 9. From germline, CDR1 is WSHSY and CDR2 SAAADI. There are 15 residues in the CDR3. The CDR3 nucleotides read TGCGCCAGCAACGCCGGGACAGGGTTGGCCTACGAGCAGTACTTC. Encoded protein: CASNAGTGLAYEQYF.

This clonotype was observed at least ten times. The chain couples TRBV4-2 to TRBJ1-3; 8 positions agree with TRBD1. CDR1 LGHNA and CDR2 YNFKEQ come from the germline V gene. The CDR3 sequence is 16 residues long. V was clipped by 7 bases and J by 3 bases; unmatched bases: 11. The CDR3 here is CASTERAGGLGNTIYF. As DNA, the CDR3 is TGTGCCAGCACCGAGAGGGCAGGGGGCCTTGGAAACACCATATATTTT.

Worth noting for this clonotype: The CDR3 does not close with the conserved phenylalanine or tryptophan, likely indicating a read error. The V and J genes are TRBV20-1 and TRBJ2-7; no clear D gene. The CDR3 runs to 11 residues. Germline V lookup: CDR1 DFQATT, CDR2 SNEGSKA (reference sequence). CDR3 residues: CSASSAYGQYS. As DNA, the CDR3 is TGCAGTGCTAGTTCAGCCTACGGGCAGTACTCC.

This clonotype was observed once. The rearrangement uses TRBV19 and TRBJ1-2; 9 nucleotides agree with TRBD1. Losses at the gene ends were 7 bases for V and 7 bases for J; bases not matched to a gene: 13. CDR1 is LNHDA and CDR2 is SQIVND in the germline V gene (reference sequence). The CDR3 covers 15 residues. Here the CDR3 DNA reads TGTGCCAGTACCCTTTTTGACAGGGGGAGGTCTGGCTACACCTTC. Protein product: CASTLFDRGRSGYTF.

This clonotype has a count of ten or more. The chain joins TRBV10-3 to TRBJ2-3; TRBD2 aligns across 7 bases. Trimming took 10 bases from V and 2 from J; bases not matched to a gene: 9. This CDR3 has 14 amino acids. Germline V lookup: CDR1 ENHRY, CDR2 SYGVKD. This CDR3 reads CATLADHSTDTQYF. CDR3 DNA sequence: TGTGCCACCCTAGCGGACCACTCCACAGATACGCAGTATTTT.

The chain uses TRBV20-1 and TRBJ1-1; no reliable D call. This CDR3 has 16 amino acids. V shed 3 bases and J shed 3 bases, with 20 bases lying between them. CDR1 is DFQATT and CDR2 is SNEGSKA in the germline V gene (reference sequence). The CDR3 nucleotides are TGCAGTGCTAGTCCTAGCGGGATTTTAGGTCACACTGAAGCTTTCTTT. Encoded protein: CSASPSGILGHTEAFF.

This clonotype occurred many times. This sequence joins TRBV27 and TRBJ2-7; D ambiguous. CDR1 is MNHEY, CDR2 SMNVEV, per germline (reference sequence). This CDR3 comprises 15 residues. Trimming removed 7 bases from V and 8 bases from J, with 24 bases in between. Here the CDR3 reads CASTRTADQDGKQYF. CDR3 nucleotide sequence: TGTGCCAGCACGCGTACAGCTGACCAGGATGGAAAGCAGTACTTC.

The sample holds many counts of this clonotype. The chain uses TRBV5-8 and TRBJ1-5, with 9 bases lining up with TRBD1. V trimming: 4 bases; J trimming: 4 bases; junction bases outside the gene matches: 6. CDR1 SGHTS and CDR2 YDEGEE come from the germline V gene. This CDR3 spans 15 amino acids. The CDR3 DNA follows: TGTGCCAGCAGCGGTGGACAGGGGTTTAATCAGCCCCAGCATTTT. Translating it yields CASSGGQGFNQPQHF.

The J gene is TRBJ2-7, the V gene TRBV20-1; 10 bases align to TRBD1. The trim removed 6 bases at V and 5 bases at J, leaving 7 bases unmatched. The CDR3 spans 13 residues. The germline V gene has CDR1 DFQATT and CDR2 SNEGSKA (reference sequence). The CDR3 bases are TGCAGTGCCCCTCGACAGGGGGCCCACGAGCAGTACTTC. Protein: CSAPRQGAHEQYF.